This TCR beta chain is from a study of cytomegalovirus exposure and HLA in healthy donors. Findings and limits, study-wide: Researchers reported from a later analysis that most CMV-associated TCR beta chains appeared HLA-restricted.

CDR3 length: 16 residues. The germline CDR1 and CDR2 sequences are SGHRS and YFSETQ. V lost 2 bases and J lost 4; bases outside the gene matches: 7. About this clone: The antigen is not known.

PCR primers comprised 60 Vbeta and 13 Jbeta primers. The table came from immunoSEQ multiplex PCR; TCRdb's copy has only in-frame clones and leaves some out. The sample includes 100,000 to 150,000 clones, 74% of them seen just once. Input material: PBMCs. This sequence was found in a woman in her fifties or sixties in good health and CMV-seropositive. This chain uses TRBV5-1 with TRBJ2-4; 9 bases line up with TRBD1. CDR3 residues: CASSFSGDREKNIQYF. The CDR3 DNA follows: TGCGCCAGCAGCTTCTCCGGGGACAGGGAAAAAAACATTCAGTACTTC.